This TCR beta chain is drawn from a study of T cell changes during pregnancy in multiple sclerosis. With 5 bases removed from V and 6 bases from J, the gap between germline ends came to 14 bases. The CDR3 spans 15 residues. Per the germline V gene, CDR1 is MNHEY and CDR2 is SVGAGI. The table came from immunoSEQ multiplex PCR; TCRdb's copy has only in-frame clones and leaves some out. Found here are 60,000 to 75,000 clones, about nine tenths of them singletons; the top ten hold roughly 2.1%. The V and J genes are TRBV6-5 and TRBJ1-6; D is unresolved. The TCR comes from a female donor with multiple sclerosis, enrolled in a pregnancy study. This specimen consisted of peripheral blood, obtained in the second trimester of pregnancy. CDR3: CASSISGFGNSPLHF. The CDR3 bases are TGTGCCAGCAGTATCTCCGGGTTCGGTAATTCACCCCTCCACTTT.